One sample yielded the 3 T cell receptor beta chains listed below, sequenced in a study of cytomegalovirus exposure and HLA in healthy donors. The method was immunoSEQ multiplex PCR; TCRdb's version includes in-frame clones alone and lacks a portion of them. Among 200,000 to 300,000 clones listed, 90% were seen once. Sequencing was performed on PBMCs. These TCRs come from a woman between 25 and 40 years old in good health and CMV-seronegative.

This chain uses TRBV5-6 with TRBJ2-7; TRBD1 agrees at 11 bases. The ends lost 4 bases at V and 7 bases at J; junction bases unmatched: 7. CDR1 is SGHDT, CDR2 YYEEEE, per germline. CDR3 size: 14 residues. CDR3 protein: CASSRDRGLGEQYF. CDR3 in DNA: TGTGCCAGCAGCCGGGACAGGGGGTTGGGAGAGCAGTACTTC. Full variable domain (rest looked up from reference TRBV5-6 and TRBJ2-7): DAGVTQSPTHLIKTRGQQVTLRCSPKSGHDTVSWYQQALGQGPQFIFQYYEEEERQRGNFPDRFSGHQFPNYSSELNVNALLLGDSALYLCASSRDRGLGEQYFGPGTRLTVT.

The chain employs TRBV18 and TRBJ2-1; D remains unclear. Germline CDR1 KGHSH, CDR2 LQKENI. CDR3 length equals 15 residues. V gave up 1 base and J gave up 0 bases, with 7 bases separating them. CDR3 sequence reads: CASSPQGSSYNEQFF. The CDR3 bases are TGTGCCAGCTCACCACAGGGTAGCTCCTACAATGAGCAGTTCTTC.

In its sample, this clone was seen a few times. The CDR3 nucleotides are TGTGCCAGCAGCTTGCACGCCCGGGGGGACGAGCAGTACTTC. Translation gives CASSLHARGDEQYF. The rearrangement joins TRBV7-8 to TRBJ2-7; 7 bases map to TRBD2. Germline loops: CDR1 SGHVS, CDR2 FQNEAQ. The CDR3 is made up of 14 amino acids. V was pared by 3 bases and J by 5 bases, with 7 bases of the junction left unmatched.